Included here is one TCR beta chain sequence, with context. The sample is drawn from a study of blood T cell repertoires in COVID-19. Looking at the study overall: From T cells, B-cell-depleted T cells, or PBMCs came the material, which was cDNA or gDNA.

Germline lookup yields CDR1 SEHNR and CDR2 FQNEAQ (reference sequence). The V end lost 5 bases, the J end lost 6 bases, and 8 bases lay between the germline ends. CDR3 length equals 12 residues. TCRdb keeps only in-frame clones here, not all; method: immunoSEQ multiplex PCR. The repertoire has around 300,000 clones, around 91% of them found once; the top ten carry under 3%. Sequencing used PBMCs or T cells enriched from blood (not recorded which). The TCR originated in a woman between 18 and 29 years old who had recovered from COVID-19. The chain is built from TRBV7-9 and TRBJ1-5; D remains unclear. CDR3 DNA sequence: TGTGCCAGCAGCCCTGGAGGTCAGCCCCAGCATTTT. It translates to CASSPGGQPQHF.